One and the same sample provided the 17 T cell receptor beta chains below, sequenced in a study of monozygotic twins with inflammatory bowel disease. Using the 5' RACE reads, TCRdb records one entry per CDR3 protein without DNA. In all, the sample yields about 300,000 distinct CDR3 sequences. Source material: blood. These receptors were taken from a human donor with ulcerative colitis or Crohn's disease, or a healthy co-twin of an affected twin (not recorded which).

J is TRBJ2-3 and V is TRBV15; TCRdb gives TRBD1 as the D gene, but with no DNA this cannot be confirmed. This CDR3 is built from 14 residues. Germline assignment: CDR1 LNHNV and CDR2 YYDKDF (reference sequence). This CDR3 is CATKKTGRADTQYF.

The chain links TRBV5-1 to TRBJ2-1; TCRdb's D call of TRBD2 is untestable without DNA. The CDR3 is 15 residues long. The V gene's germline CDR1 is SGHRS and CDR2 YFSETQ. The CDR3 here is CASRGGLAGGVEQFF.

The chain uses TRBV6-1 and TRBJ2-7. The germline CDR1 and CDR2 sequences are MNHNS and SASEGT. CDR3 length equals 12 residues. The CDR3: CASSDGPHEQYF.

This chain connects TRBV5-5 to TRBJ2-7; TCRdb's assignment of TRBD2 cannot be checked, as there is no DNA. Germline V gene data show CDR1 as SGHKS and CDR2 as YYEKEE (reference sequence). The CDR3 is 14 amino acids. Here the CDR3 reads CASSPTSRAREQYF.

V usage is TRBV6-5 and J usage is TRBJ2-7; TCRdb names TRBD1, which stays unverified in the absence of DNA. Germline V lookup: CDR1 MNHEY, CDR2 SVGAGI. The CDR3 extends over 16 amino acids. CDR3 residues: CASSYGGRYGSYEQYF.

The chain recombines TRBV7-2 with TRBJ1-2. The CDR3 totals 15 residues. The V gene's germline CDR1 is SGHTA and CDR2 FQGNSA. CDR3 sequence reads: CASSSSPDGYYGYTF.

This chain links TRBV29-1 with TRBJ2-7; TCRdb's D gene call, TRBD1, goes unchecked for lack of DNA. The CDR3 is 13 residues long. Germline CDR1 SQVTM, CDR2 ANQGSEA. CDR3 in amino acids: CSVAPRGTYEQYF.

The rearrangement joins TRBV5-1 to TRBJ2-4. The CDR3 consists of 17 residues. The germline V gene has CDR1 SGHRS and CDR2 YFSETQ. The CDR3 spells CASSLAGSILAKNMQYF.

The rearrangement links TRBV30 to TRBJ1-3; as DNA is missing, the TRBD1 call by TCRdb cannot be tested. The germline CDR1 and CDR2 sequences are GTSNPN and SVGIG (reference sequence). The CDR3 totals 15 residues. The CDR3 is CAWSAGTGVGNTIYF.

The chain combines TRBV12-3 or TRBV12-4 with TRBJ1-4; TCRdb indicates TRBD1, and absent DNA this call remains unverified. The CDR3 is 13 amino acids. CDR3 loop: CASSLLGPEKLFF.

Here the CDR3 reads CASSYGVGGTYEQYF. The chain recombines TRBV6-5 with TRBJ2-7. The CDR3 has 15 amino acids. Looked up from germline, CDR1 is MNHEY and CDR2 is SVGAGI.

V and J are TRBV28 and TRBJ2-1. This CDR3 is 16 amino acids long. CDR1 MDHEN and CDR2 SYDVKM come from the germline V gene. The CDR3 spells CASSLLRGSSYNEQFF.

The chain is built from TRBV15 and TRBJ2-7. The CDR3 length is 16 residues. CDR1 is LNHNV and CDR2 is YYDKDF in the germline V gene (reference sequence). The CDR3 is CATSRVDQIRTYEQYF.

The rearrangement uses TRBV12-3 or TRBV12-4 and TRBJ2-3; TCRdb returns TRBD1, unconfirmable since there is no DNA. The length of the CDR3 is 13 residues. CDR3 amino acids: CASSNRVTDTQYF.

The CDR3 here is CASSLAWWSGANVLTF. The rearrangement links TRBV7-2 to TRBJ2-6. The CDR3 is 16 amino acids. Germline assignment: CDR1 SGHTA and CDR2 FQGNSA. Full variable domain (missing parts from reference TRBV7-2 and TRBJ2-6): GAGVSQSPSNKVTEKGKDVELRCDPISGHTALYWYRQSLGQGLEFLIYFQGNSAPDKSGLPSDRFSAERTGGSVSTLTIQRTQQEDSAVYLCASSLAWWSGANVLTFGAGSRLTVL.

The gene calls are TRBV7-9 and TRBJ1-3; TCRdb designates TRBD1, a call that cannot be tested without DNA. The CDR3 consists of 14 residues. Germline CDR1 is SEHNR and CDR2 is FQNEAQ (reference sequence). The CDR3 protein is CASSTGRAGNTIYF.

The chain has TRBV12-3 or TRBV12-4 and TRBJ2-1. This CDR3 is 11 amino acids long. CDR3 region: CASTLDRKQFF.